This TCR beta chain comes out of a study of cytomegalovirus exposure and HLA in healthy donors. Study outcomes and limitations: TCR sequences were mostly rare, though some public TCRs occurred in many donors. 15,000 to 20,000 TCR beta sequences were associated with HLA alleles at 0.05 false discovery rate in a later analysis.

The germline gives CDR1 SGDLS, CDR2 YYNGEE. Trimming at V came to 2 bases and at J to 4 bases, leaving 7 bases not matched to a gene. There are 15 residues in the CDR3. Concerning this clone: Its specificity is unknown.

Researchers ran the PCR with 60 Vbeta and 13 Jbeta primers. Method: immunoSEQ multiplex PCR; TCRdb's copy keeps in-frame clones and lacks some. This sample has fewer than 65,000 clones, with about 76% found just once. The sample comprised PBMCs. This TCR was recovered from a man aged 45-60 years in good health and CMV-seronegative. This chain uses TRBV9 with TRBJ1-2; TRBD1 agrees at 8 bases. The CDR3 spells CASSVDRVLSYGYTF. The CDR3 coding sequence is TGTGCCAGCAGCGTGGACAGGGTACTTTCCTATGGCTACACCTTC.